This T cell receptor (beta chain) stems from a study of beta chain features in type 1 diabetes. Since all of the isolated RNA was reverse transcribed, expressed TCRB transcripts were what got sequenced. TCRdb's table, derived via immunoSEQ multiplex PCR, lists solely in-frame clones and lacks some. In the table there are about 740,000 clones, 13% of which are singletons. Study outcomes and limitations: Researchers reported that naive, central memory and Treg TCRB repertoires appeared more similar in patients than in healthy donors. A cDNA-based sequencing approach could over-represent cells with high TCR expression. Shortening of TCRB CDR3s, moderate but significant, appeared in all four CD4+ subsets of Type 1 diabetes patients. Whether HLA type affects TCRB rearrangement stayed undetermined in the present work. Shorter templates may be favored by PCR, equally so in patients and controls.

In the case of this clone: What it recognizes is unknown.

The clonotype was recovered from a man aged 18 to 30 with type 1 diabetes. The sequenced sample was naive CD4+ T cells from blood.

The CDR3 sequence: CASSTVDYGYTF. In DNA form, the CDR3 reads TGTGCCAGCAGTACAGTCGACTATGGCTACACCTTC. This sequence joins TRBV6-5 and TRBJ1-2, with D hard to call. The V gene's germline CDR1 is MNHEY and CDR2 SVGAGI. The CDR3 loop spans 12 amino acids. V lost 5 bases, J lost 3 bases, and 7 bases lay in between.